This T cell receptor (beta chain) was identified in a study of blood T cell repertoires in COVID-19. On the study more broadly: Nucleic acid was either cDNA or gDNA, and it came from T cells, B-cell-depleted T cells, or PBMCs.

Authors' analysis steps: Using reference gene primer amplification, nucleated cell counts were estimated. Using immunoSEQ multiplex PCR, the repertoire was profiled, and TCRdb retains in-frame clones only, with some absent. D and trimming come from the DNA, and the V and J calls and clone size come from that table. The sample lists fewer than 200,000 clones; 75% to 90% were seen once. While infection was still active, Seattle patients were enrolled and then followed longitudinally. With 1 base removed from V and 5 bases from J, the gap between germline ends came to 4 bases. Germline lookup yields CDR1 SGHRS and CDR2 YFSETQ. This CDR3 is 13 amino acids long.

The receptor's source is a woman in her 70s with COVID-19, enrolled during active disease. Sequencing used peripheral blood. The chain combines TRBV5-1 with TRBJ1-6, with D uncertain. CDR3: CASSLTDNSPLHF. For the CDR3, the DNA is TGCGCCAGCAGCTTGACAGATAATTCACCCCTCCACTTT.